This T cell receptor beta chain originates from a study of blood T cell repertoires in COVID-19. Study at large: Collection of acute and convalescent COVID-19 samples took place in the United States, Italy and Spain.

This clone was observed a single time. Libraries were prepared by immunoSEQ multiplex PCR; TCRdb keeps only in-frame clonotypes and omits some of them. This table has around 80,000 clones, approximately 85% appearing once. This CDR3 region has 15 residues. The V gene's germline CDR1 is ENHRY and CDR2 SYGVKD. V was shortened by 0 bases and J by 5 bases, with 10 bases between the two germline ends. This receptor was identified in a human donor in a cohort sampled during active COVID-19. The chain links TRBV10-3 to TRBJ2-2, with D tentatively TRBD2 (5 bases). Sequencing was done on a sample of peripheral blood. CDR3 residues: CAISESRGSTGELFF. The CDR3 DNA follows: TGTGCCATCAGTGAGTCGCGAGGGTCTACCGGGGAGCTGTTTTTT.